The entry below describes one TCR beta chain. The antigen remains undetermined. The entry originates in a study of PD-1 blockade in classical Hodgkin lymphoma. Points from the study as a whole: Why repertoires differed is undefined; disease activity or prior therapy possibly contributed. Reports indicated that newly diagnosed patients had lower baseline TCR diversity than healthy donors did. Diversity in CD4+ TCRs, unlike that measured in CD8+ TCRs, had risen significantly by C4D1.

Generated by immunoSEQ multiplex PCR, the TCRdb table keeps only in-frame clones and is missing some. The sample carries 25,000 to 30,000 clones, 80% to 90% recorded once. There was relapse after autologous stem cell transplantation in every patient, and there was variation in brentuximab vedotin exposure. CD8+ T cell isolation from thawed PBMCs was performed by magnetic negative selection. CDR3 length: 19 residues. Germline assignment: CDR1 LGHNA and CDR2 YNFKEQ. V lost 3 bases to trimming and J lost 4 bases; unmatched junction nucleotides: 17. Sequenced here: CD8+ T cells from blood, sampled at baseline. The genes are TRBV4-2 and TRBJ2-2; TRBD2 aligns across 7 bases. The sequence was collected from a human donor with classical Hodgkin lymphoma. This CDR3 is CASSQTPIAGVVGTGELFF. In DNA form, the CDR3 reads TGTGCCAGCAGCCAGACCCCCATCGCGGGGGTAGTGGGCACCGGGGAGCTGTTTTTT.